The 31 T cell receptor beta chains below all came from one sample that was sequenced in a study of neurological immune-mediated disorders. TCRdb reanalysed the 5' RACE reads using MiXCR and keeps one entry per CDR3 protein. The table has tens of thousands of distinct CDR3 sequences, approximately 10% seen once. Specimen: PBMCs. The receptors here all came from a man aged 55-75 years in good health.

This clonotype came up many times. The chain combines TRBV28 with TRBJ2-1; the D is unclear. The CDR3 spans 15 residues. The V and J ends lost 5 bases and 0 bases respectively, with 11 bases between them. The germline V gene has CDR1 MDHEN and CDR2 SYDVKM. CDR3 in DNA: TGTGCCAGCAGTCCGAACCCGTTCTCCTACAATGAGCAGTTCTTC. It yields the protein CASSPNPFSYNEQFF. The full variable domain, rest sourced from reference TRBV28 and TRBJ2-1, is DVKVTQSSRYLVKRTGEKVFLECVQDMDHENMFWYRQDPGLGLRLIYFSYDVKMKEKGDIPEGYSVSREKKERFSLILESASTNQTSMYLCASSPNPFSYNEQFFGPGTRLTVL.

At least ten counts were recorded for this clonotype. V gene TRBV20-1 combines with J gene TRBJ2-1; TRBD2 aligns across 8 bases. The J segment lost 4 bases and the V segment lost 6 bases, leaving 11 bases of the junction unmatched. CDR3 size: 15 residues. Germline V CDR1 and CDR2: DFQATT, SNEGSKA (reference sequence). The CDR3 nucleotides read TGCAGTGCCCAGGGGAGCGGGGGCCAATACAATGAGCAGTTCTTC. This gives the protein CSAQGSGGQYNEQFF.

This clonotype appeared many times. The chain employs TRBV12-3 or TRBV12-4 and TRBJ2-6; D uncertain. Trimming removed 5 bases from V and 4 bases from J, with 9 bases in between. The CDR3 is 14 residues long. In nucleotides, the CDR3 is TGTGCCAGCAGTCTTAACTCGGGGGCCAACGTCCTGACTTTC. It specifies CASSLNSGANVLTF.

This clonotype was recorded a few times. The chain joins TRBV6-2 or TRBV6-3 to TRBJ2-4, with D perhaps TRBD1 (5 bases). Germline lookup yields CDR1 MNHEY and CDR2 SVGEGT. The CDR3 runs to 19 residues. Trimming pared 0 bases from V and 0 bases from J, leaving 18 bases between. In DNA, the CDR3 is TGTGCCAGCAGTTACTCAGGACATCTAACCGTAATAGCCAAAAACATTCAGTACTTC. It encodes CASSYSGHLTVIAKNIQYF.

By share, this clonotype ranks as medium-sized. DNA for the CDR3: TGCAGTGCTAGAGATGACAGGGGGAATCAGCCCCAGCATTTT. Translating gives CSARDDRGNQPQHF. This chain uses TRBV20-1 with TRBJ1-5, with 9 bases matching TRBD1. V shed 0 bases and J 4 bases; nucleotides not matched to a gene: 1. Germline V gene data show CDR1 as DFQATT and CDR2 as SNEGSKA (reference sequence). This CDR3 region has 14 residues.

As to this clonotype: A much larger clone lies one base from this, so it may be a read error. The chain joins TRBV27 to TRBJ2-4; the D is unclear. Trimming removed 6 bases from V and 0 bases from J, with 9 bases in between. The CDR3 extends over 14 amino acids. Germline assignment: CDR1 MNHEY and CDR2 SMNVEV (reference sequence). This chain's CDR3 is CASRVIPAKNIQYF. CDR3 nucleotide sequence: TGTGCCAGCAGAGTGATACCAGCCAAAAACATTCAGTACTTC.

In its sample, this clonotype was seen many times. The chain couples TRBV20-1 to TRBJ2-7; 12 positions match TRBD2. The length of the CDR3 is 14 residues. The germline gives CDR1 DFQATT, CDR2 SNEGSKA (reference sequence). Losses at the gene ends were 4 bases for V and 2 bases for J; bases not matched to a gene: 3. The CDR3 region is CSATGLAGPYEQYF. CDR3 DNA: TGCAGTGCTACCGGACTAGCGGGGCCCTACGAGCAGTACTTC.

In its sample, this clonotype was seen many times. Here the CDR3 DNA reads TGTGCCAGCAGCCAATTTGACCCCCAAGATACGCAGTATTTT. Translated, it gives CASSQFDPQDTQYF. The rearrangement links TRBV16 to TRBJ2-3; D remains ambiguous. CDR1 KGHSY and CDR2 FQNENV come from the germline V gene. V gave up 1 base and J gave up 5 bases, with 10 bases separating them. CDR3 size: 14 residues.

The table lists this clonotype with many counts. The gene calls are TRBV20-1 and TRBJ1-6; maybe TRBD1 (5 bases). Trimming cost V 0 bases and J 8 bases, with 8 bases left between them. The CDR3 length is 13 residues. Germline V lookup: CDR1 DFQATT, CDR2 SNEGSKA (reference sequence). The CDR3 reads CSARDRADSPLHF. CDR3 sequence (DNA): TGCAGTGCTAGAGACAGGGCGGATTCACCCCTCCACTTT.

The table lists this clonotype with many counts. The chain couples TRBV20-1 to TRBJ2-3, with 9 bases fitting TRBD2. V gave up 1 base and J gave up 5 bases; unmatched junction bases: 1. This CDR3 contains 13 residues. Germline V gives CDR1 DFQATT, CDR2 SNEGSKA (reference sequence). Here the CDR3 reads CSARASGVDTQYF. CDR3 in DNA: TGCAGTGCTAGAGCTAGCGGGGTAGATACGCAGTATTTT.

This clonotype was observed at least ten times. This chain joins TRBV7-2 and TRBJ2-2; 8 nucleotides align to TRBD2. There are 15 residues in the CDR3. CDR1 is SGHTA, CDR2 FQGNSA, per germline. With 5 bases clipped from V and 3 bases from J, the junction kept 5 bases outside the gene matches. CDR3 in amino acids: CASSPGGEDTGELFF. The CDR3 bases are TGTGCCAGCAGCCCCGGGGGGGAGGACACCGGGGAGCTGTTTTTT.

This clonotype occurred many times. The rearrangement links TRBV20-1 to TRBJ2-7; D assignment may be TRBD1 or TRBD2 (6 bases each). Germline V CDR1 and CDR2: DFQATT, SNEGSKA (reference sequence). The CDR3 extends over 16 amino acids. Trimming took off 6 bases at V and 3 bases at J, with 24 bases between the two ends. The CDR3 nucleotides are TGCAGTGCCACTAGCCGGGGGCCGGCCTTGAGCTACGAGCAGTACTTC. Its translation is CSATSRGPALSYEQYF.

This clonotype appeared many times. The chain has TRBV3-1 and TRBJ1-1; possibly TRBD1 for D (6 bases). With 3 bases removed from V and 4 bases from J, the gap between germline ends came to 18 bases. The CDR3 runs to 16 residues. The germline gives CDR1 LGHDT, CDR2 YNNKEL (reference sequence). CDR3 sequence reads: CASSQVDTGLVTEAFF. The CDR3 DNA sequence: TGTGCCAGCAGCCAGGTAGACACAGGGTTGGTCACTGAAGCTTTCTTT.

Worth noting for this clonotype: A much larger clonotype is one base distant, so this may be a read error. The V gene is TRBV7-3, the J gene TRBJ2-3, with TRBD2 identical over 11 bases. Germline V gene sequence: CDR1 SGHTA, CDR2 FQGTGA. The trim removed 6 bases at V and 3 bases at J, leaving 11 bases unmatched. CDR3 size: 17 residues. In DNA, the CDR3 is TGTGCCAGCAGATTCGAGCCGTTAGCGGGGGGGACAGATACGCAGTATTTT. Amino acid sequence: CASRFEPLAGGTDTQYF. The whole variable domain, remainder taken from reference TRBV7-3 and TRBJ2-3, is GAGVSQTPSNKVTEKGKYVELRCDPISGHTALYWYRQSLGQGPEFLIYFQGTGAADDSGLPNDRFFAVRPEGSVSTLKIQRTERGDSAVYLCASRFEPLAGGTDTQYFGPGTRLTVL.

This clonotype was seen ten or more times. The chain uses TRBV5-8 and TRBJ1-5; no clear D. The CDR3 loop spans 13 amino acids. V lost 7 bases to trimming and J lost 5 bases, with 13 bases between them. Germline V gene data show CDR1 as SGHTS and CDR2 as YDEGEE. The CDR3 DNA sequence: TGTGCCAGCGGTGTCCTGCGGGATCAGCCCCAGCATTTT. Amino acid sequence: CASGVLRDQPQHF.

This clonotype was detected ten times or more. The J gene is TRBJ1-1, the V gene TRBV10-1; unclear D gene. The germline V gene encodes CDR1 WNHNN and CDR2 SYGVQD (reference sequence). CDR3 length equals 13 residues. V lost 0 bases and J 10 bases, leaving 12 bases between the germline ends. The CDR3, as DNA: TGCGCCAGCAGTGAGTCGACGAGGGTAAGAGCTTTCTTT. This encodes CASSESTRVRAFF.

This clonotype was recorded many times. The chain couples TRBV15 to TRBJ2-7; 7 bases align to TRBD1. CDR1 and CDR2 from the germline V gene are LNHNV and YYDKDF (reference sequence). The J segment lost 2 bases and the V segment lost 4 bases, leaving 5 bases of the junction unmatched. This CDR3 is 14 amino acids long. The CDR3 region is CATSNRDSTYEQYF. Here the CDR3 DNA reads TGTGCCACCAGCAACCGGGACAGTACCTACGAGCAGTACTTC.

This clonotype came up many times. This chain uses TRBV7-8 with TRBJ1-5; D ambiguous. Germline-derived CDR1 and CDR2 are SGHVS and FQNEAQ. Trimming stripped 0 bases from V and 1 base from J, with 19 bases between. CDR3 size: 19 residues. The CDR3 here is CASSLALRTDTSSNQPQHF. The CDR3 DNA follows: TGTGCCAGCAGCTTAGCGCTTAGGACGGATACATCAAGCAATCAGCCCCAGCATTTT.

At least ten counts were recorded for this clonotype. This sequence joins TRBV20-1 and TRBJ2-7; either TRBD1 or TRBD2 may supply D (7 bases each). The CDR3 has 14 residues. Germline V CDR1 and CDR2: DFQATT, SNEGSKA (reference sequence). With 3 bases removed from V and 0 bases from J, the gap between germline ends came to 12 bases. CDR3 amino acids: CSARGGGSSYEQYF. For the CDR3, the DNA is TGCAGTGCTAGGGGAGGGGGCAGCTCCTACGAGCAGTACTTC.

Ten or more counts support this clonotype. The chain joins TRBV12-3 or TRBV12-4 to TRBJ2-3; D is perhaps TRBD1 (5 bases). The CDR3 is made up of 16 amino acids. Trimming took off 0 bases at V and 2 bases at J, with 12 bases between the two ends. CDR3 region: CASSLALQGLTDTQYF. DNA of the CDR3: TGTGCCAGCAGTTTAGCGCTCCAGGGTCTCACAGATACGCAGTATTTT.

CDR3 sequence (DNA): TGTGCCAGCAGTGGAGGTGTGGGGAACTATGGCTACACCTTC. Translation: CASSGGVGNYGYTF. The rearrangement joins TRBV6-1 to TRBJ1-2; the D is unclear. Germline V gene data show CDR1 as MNHNS and CDR2 as SASEGT. This CDR3 is built from 14 residues. V lost 4 bases to trimming and J lost 2 bases, with 11 bases between them.

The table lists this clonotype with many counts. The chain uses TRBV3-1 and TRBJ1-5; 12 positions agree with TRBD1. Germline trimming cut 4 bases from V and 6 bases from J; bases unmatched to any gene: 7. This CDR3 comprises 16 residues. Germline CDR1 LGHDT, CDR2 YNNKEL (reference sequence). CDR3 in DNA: TGTGCCAGCAGCCGGCCCGGGACAGGGGGCTCTCAGCCCCAGCATTTT. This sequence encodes CASSRPGTGGSQPQHF.

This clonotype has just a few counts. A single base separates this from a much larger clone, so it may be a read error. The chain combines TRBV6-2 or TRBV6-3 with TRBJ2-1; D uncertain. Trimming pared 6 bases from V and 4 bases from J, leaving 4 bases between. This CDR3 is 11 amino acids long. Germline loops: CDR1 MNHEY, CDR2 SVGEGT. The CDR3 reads CASSLYNEQFF. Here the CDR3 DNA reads TGTGCCAGCAGCCTATACAATGAGCAGTTCTTC.

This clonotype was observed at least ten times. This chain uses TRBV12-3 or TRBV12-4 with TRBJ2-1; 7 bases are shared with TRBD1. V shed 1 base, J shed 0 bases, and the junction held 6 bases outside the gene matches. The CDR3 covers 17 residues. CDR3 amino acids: CASSLEGATSSYNEQFF. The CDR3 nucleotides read TGTGCCAGCAGTTTAGAGGGGGCTACCAGCTCCTACAATGAGCAGTTCTTC.

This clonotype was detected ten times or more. The CDR3 DNA follows: TGTGCCAGCAGTTTAGTGAGTCAGTCTTCAGGGGCCAACGTCCTGACTTTC. It yields the protein CASSLVSQSSGANVLTF. The chain carries TRBV12-3 or TRBV12-4 and TRBJ2-6; D gene unclear. The CDR3 is made up of 17 amino acids. Trimming took off 1 base at V and 4 bases at J, with 14 bases between the two ends.

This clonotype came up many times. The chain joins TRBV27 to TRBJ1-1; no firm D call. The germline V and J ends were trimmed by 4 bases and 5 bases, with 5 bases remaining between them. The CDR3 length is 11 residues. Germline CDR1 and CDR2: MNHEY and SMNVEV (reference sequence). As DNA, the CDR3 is TGTGCCAGCAGTTCCACGACTGAAGCTTTCTTT. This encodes CASSSTTEAFF.

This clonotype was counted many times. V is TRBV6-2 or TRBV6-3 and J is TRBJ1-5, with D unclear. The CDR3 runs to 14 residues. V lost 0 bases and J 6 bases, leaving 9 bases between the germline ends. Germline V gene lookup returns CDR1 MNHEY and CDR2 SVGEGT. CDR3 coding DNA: TGTGCCAGCAGTTACTCGAAGGGAAGTCAGCCCCAGCATTTT. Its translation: CASSYSKGSQPQHF.

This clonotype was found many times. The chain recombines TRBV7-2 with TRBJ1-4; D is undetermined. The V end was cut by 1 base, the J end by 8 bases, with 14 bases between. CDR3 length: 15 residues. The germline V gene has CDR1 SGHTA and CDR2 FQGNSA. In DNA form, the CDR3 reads TGTGCCAGCAGCTTAGGCAGGACGCCCGGGGAAAAACTGTTTTTT. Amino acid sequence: CASSLGRTPGEKLFF.

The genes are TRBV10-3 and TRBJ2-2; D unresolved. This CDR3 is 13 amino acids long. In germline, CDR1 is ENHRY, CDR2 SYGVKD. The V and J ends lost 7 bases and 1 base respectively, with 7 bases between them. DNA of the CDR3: TGTGCCATCACTTCGGGGAACACCGGGGAGCTGTTTTTT. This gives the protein CAITSGNTGELFF.

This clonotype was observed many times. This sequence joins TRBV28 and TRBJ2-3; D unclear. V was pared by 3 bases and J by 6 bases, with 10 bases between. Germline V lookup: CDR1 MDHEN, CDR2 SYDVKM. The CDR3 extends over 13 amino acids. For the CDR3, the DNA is TGTGCCAGCAGTTTTTGGGGTCCGGATACGCAGTATTTT. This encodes CASSFWGPDTQYF.

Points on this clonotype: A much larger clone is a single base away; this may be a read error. DNA of the CDR3: TGTGTCACCATTGATACTACACCCATGGACAGCTCTCAAGAGACCCAGTACTTC. Amino acid sequence: CVTIDTTPMDSSQETQYF. This chain connects TRBV24-1 to TRBJ2-5; D possibly corresponds to TRBD1 (6 bases). The CDR3 length is 18 residues. From germline, CDR1 is KGHDR and CDR2 SFDVKD.